A selection of T cell receptor beta chains follows, all from one sample in a study of blood T cells in healthy people across ages. TCRdb reprocessed the 5' RACE reads via MiXCR and lists one record per CDR3 protein. The sample shows 1.5 million to 2 million distinct CDR3 sequences, about 50% of them seen only once. Input material: blood. Source of these receptors: a woman aged 40 to 50 in good health. The conserved cysteine and the conserved F or W are not part of the CDR3 here. Clone size, where shown, is once, few, many, or a class for clones that have expanded.

>TRBV28|-|TRBJ2-5
ASSLTWRDGETQY
>TRBV7-6|few|TRBJ1-2
ASSLGEGGRGYT
>TRBV5-1|few|TRBJ1-5
ASSSGQGGQPQH
>TRBV5-1|few|TRBJ2-3
ASRGQFTDTQY
>TRBV10-1|-|TRBJ2-1
ASSELRGRGNEQF
>TRBV7-9|-|TRBJ1-3
ASSPRLGQSSSGNTIY
>TRBV9|-|TRBJ2-1
ASSVLAGGYSYNEQF
>TRBV7-2|few|TRBJ2-5
ASSLWVSDQETQY
>TRBV7-2|few|TRBJ2-7
ASSPPGLAGGLYEQY
>TRBV10-3|-|TRBJ1-4
AISDALQEKENEKLF
>TRBV6-5|few|TRBJ2-1
ASSYRGDLYNEQF
>TRBV6-2/TRBV6-3|-|TRBJ1-6
ASQEGGAASPLH
>TRBV4-3|few|TRBJ1-2
ASSQGSTNYGYT
>TRBV15|few|TRBJ2-7
ATSRDARSYEQY
>TRBV20-1|-|TRBJ2-1
SAWPCNEQF
>TRBV20-1|few|TRBJ2-1
SARVPRGLNEQF
>TRBV28|-|TRBJ2-3
AVVGQGRGTQY
>TRBV4-2|-|TRBJ2-7
ASSQGTGTGEQY
>TRBV7-9|few|TRBJ2-5
ASSSNRDRGQTQY
>TRBV20-1|-|TRBJ2-7
SAVIPGIPYEQY
>TRBV12-1|-|TRBJ2-1
ASSAKPLLMTSGGYNEQF
>TRBV5-6|-|TRBJ2-7
ASSLEVPIRSRHEQY
>TRBV7-2|few|TRBJ2-1
ASSPGLVDEQF
>TRBV7-2|few|TRBJ2-3
ASSFRDGDTQY
>TRBV4-1|-|TRBJ1-4
ASSQSQGQNEKLF
>TRBV20-1|-|TRBJ2-1
SAPAGGMWSEQF
>TRBV4-2|-|TRBJ1-1
ASTPSPGVNTEAF